The T cell receptor beta chain described here comes from a study of blood T cell repertoires in COVID-19. Sequenced by immunoSEQ multiplex PCR; TCRdb stores in-frame clones only, minus some. The table lists hundreds of thousands of clones, roughly 91% of them singletons, with approximately 4.1% in the top ten. The CDR3 is 14 residues long. CDR1 and CDR2 from the germline V gene are SEHNR and FQNEAQ (reference sequence). The trim removed 4 bases at V and 5 bases at J, leaving 7 bases unmatched. The rearrangement uses TRBV7-9 and TRBJ1-2, with 7 bases that match TRBD1. This sequence originates from a woman in her twenties or thirties who had recovered from COVID-19. Sequencing input: PBMCs or T cells enriched from blood (not recorded which). The CDR3 region has the DNA TGTGCCAGCAGCTCAGGGACAGCCCTATATGGCTACACCTTC. Translating gives CASSSGTALYGYTF.